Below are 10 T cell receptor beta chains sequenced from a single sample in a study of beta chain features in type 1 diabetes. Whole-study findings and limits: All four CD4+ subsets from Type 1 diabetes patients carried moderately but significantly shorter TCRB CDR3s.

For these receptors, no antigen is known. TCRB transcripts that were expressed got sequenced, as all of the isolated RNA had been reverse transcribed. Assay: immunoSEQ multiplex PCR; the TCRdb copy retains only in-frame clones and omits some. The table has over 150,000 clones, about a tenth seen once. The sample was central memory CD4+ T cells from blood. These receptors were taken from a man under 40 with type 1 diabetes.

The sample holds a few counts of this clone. The CDR3 DNA sequence: TGTGCCTGGAACCTGCGGGAGGTGTCGTTATGGCAGTTCTTC. Protein: CAWNLREVSLWQFF. The chain combines TRBV30 with TRBJ2-1; 8 bases align to TRBD2. V lost 4 bases, J lost 12 bases, and 14 bases stayed unmatched. The germline V gene has CDR1 GTSNPN and CDR2 SVGIG (reference sequence). The CDR3 has 14 amino acids.

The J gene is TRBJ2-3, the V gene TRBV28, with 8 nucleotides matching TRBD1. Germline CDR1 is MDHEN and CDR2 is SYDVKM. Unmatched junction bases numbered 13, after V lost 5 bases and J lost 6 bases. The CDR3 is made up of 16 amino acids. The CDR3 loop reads CASSSSRTGRADTQYF. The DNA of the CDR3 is TGTGCCAGCAGTAGTTCGAGGACAGGGCGGGCGGATACGCAGTATTTT.

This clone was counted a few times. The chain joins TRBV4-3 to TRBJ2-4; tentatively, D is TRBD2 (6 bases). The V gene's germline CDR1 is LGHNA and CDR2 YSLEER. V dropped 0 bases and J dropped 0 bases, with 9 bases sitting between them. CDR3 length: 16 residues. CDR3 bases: TGCGCCAGCAGCCAAGAGGAGACTAGAGCCAAAAACATTCAGTACTTC. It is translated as CASSQEETRAKNIQYF.

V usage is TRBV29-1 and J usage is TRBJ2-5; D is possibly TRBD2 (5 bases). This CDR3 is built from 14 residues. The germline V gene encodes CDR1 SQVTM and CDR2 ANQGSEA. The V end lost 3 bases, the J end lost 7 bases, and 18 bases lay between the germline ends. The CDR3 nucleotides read TGCAGCGTTGAGGCGAGAGACACCGGAGGGACCCAGTACTTC. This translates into CSVEARDTGGTQYF.

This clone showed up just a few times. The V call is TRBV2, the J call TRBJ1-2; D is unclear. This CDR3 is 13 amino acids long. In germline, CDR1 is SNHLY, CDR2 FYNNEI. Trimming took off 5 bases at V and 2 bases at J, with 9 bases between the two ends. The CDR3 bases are TGTGCCAGCAGTCCACAGCAAAACTATGGCTACACCTTC. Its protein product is CASSPQQNYGYTF.

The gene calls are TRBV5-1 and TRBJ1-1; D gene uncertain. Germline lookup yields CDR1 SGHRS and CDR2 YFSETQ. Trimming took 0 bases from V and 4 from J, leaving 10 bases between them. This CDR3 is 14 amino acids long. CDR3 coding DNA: TGCGCCAGCAGCTTGGTAGCCGGGTTCACTGAAGCTTTCTTT. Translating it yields CASSLVAGFTEAFF.

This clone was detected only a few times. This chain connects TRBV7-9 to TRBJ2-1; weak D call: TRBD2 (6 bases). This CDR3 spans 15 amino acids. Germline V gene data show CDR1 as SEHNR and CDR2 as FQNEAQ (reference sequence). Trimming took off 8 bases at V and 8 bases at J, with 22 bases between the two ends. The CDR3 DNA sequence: TGTGCCAGCCTTAGCGGAAAGACCTATGTGGATGAGCAGTTCTTC. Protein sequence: CASLSGKTYVDEQFF. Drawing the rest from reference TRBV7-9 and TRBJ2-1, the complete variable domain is DTGVSQNPRHKITKRGQNVTFRCDPISEHNRLYWYRQTLGQGPEFLTYFQNEAQLEKSRLLSDRFSAERPKGSFSTLEIQRTEQGDSAMYLCASLSGKTYVDEQFFGPGTRLTVL.

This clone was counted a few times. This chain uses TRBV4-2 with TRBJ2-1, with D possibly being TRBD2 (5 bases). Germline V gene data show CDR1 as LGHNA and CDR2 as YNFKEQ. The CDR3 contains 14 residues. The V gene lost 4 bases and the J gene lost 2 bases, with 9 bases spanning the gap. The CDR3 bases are TGTGCCAGCAGCCCAGAGACTACCTACAATGAGCAGTTCTTC. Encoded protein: CASSPETTYNEQFF.

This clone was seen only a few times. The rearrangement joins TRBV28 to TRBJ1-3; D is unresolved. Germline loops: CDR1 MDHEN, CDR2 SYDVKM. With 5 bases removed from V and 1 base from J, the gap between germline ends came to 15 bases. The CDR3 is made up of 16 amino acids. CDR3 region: CASSLPLAESGNTIYF. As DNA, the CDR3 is TGTGCCAGCAGTCTCCCGTTGGCGGAATCTGGAAACACCATATATTTT.

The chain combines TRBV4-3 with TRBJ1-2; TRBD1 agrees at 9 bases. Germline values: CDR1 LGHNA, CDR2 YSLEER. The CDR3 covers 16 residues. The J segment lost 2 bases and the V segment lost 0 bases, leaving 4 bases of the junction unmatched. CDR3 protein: CASSQDLGQGNYGYTF. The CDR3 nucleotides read TGCGCCAGCAGCCAAGACCTTGGACAGGGGAACTATGGCTACACCTTC.